Below, 31 T cell receptor beta chains from the same sample are listed, as sequenced in a study of CD8 T cells in ankylosing spondylitis. TCRdb reprocessed the 5' RACE reads with MiXCR, giving one entry per CDR3 protein. The sample has some 27,000 distinct CDR3 sequences; less than 5.5% are singletons. Source material: blood, either unsorted or a sorted T cell fraction (not recorded which). Source of these receptors: a female donor with ankylosing spondylitis or in good health (not recorded which).

This clonotype was seen repeatedly, ten times or more. The rearrangement joins TRBV9 to TRBJ2-1; perhaps D is TRBD1 or TRBD2 (5 bases each). V lost 0 bases and J lost 3, with 10 bases in between. CDR3 length equals 15 residues. Looked up from germline, CDR1 is SGDLS and CDR2 is YYNGEE. CDR3: CASSVDGDDYNEQFF. As DNA, the CDR3 is TGTGCCAGCAGCGTAGACGGGGACGACTACAATGAGCAGTTCTTC.

This clonotype has at least ten counts. J is TRBJ2-2 and V is TRBV9; D might be TRBD1 (6 bases). Germline V CDR1 and CDR2: SGDLS, YYNGEE. V gave up 3 bases and J gave up 0 bases, with 9 bases separating them. The CDR3 loop spans 15 amino acids. The CDR3 DNA reads TGTGCCAGCAGCGCGGACAGCCCGAACACCGGGGAGCTGTTTTTT. It yields the protein CASSADSPNTGELFF.

On this clonotype itself: A much larger clonotype is one base distant, so this may be a read error. The rearrangement joins TRBV9 to TRBJ2-2, with 8 bases lining up with TRBD2. Germline CDR1 is SGDLS and CDR2 is YYNGEE. CDR3 length: 16 amino acids. In DNA, the CDR3 is TGTGTCAGCAGCGTACCCGCGACTAGCGACACCGGGGAGCTGTTTTTT. Translation gives CVSSVPATSDTGELFF.

This clonotype was seen at least ten times. The J gene is TRBJ2-1, the V gene TRBV9; 10 bases line up with TRBD2. V was pared by 3 bases and J by 12 bases, with 12 bases of the junction left unmatched. CDR1 is SGDLS, CDR2 YYNGEE, per germline. This CDR3 is 15 amino acids long. CDR3 in DNA: TGTGCCAGCAGCGCCCTAGCGGGAGCCTCGGCCCCGCAGTTCTTC. Its translation: CASSALAGASAPQFF.

This clonotype has a handful of counts. The J gene is TRBJ2-7, the V gene TRBV9, with TRBD2 as a possible D gene (5 bases). CDR3 length equals 15 residues. In germline, CDR1 is SGDLS, CDR2 YYNGEE. Trimming stripped 0 bases from V and 3 bases from J, with 13 bases between. The CDR3 sequence is CASSVGPAANYEQYF. Here the CDR3 DNA reads TGTGCCAGCAGCGTAGGTCCAGCGGCAAACTACGAGCAGTACTTC. The full variable domain, with the rest looked up from reference TRBV9 and TRBJ2-7, is DSGVTQTPKHLITATGQRVTLRCSPRSGDLSVYWYQQSLDQGLQFLIQYYNGEERAKGNILERFSAQQFPDLHSELNLSSLELGDSALYFCASSVGPAANYEQYFGPGTRLTVT.

This clonotype has ten or more counts. The genes are TRBV9 and TRBJ1-1; D gene uncertain. Germline V lookup: CDR1 SGDLS, CDR2 YYNGEE. The CDR3 has 14 amino acids. Between the trimmed V and J ends, which lost 4 bases and 0 bases, there was a span of 10 bases. The CDR3 region is CASSPRLMNTEAFF. As DNA, the CDR3 is TGTGCCAGCAGCCCACGCCTGATGAACACTGAAGCTTTCTTT.

Ten or more counts support this clonotype. This chain connects TRBV9 to TRBJ2-7, with a possible D match to TRBD1 (5 bases). Germline CDR1 reads SGDLS; CDR2 reads YYNGEE. This CDR3 contains 16 residues. V lost 0 bases, J lost 0 bases, and 13 bases lay in between. The CDR3 loop is CASSVGPGFPSYEQYF. CDR3 in DNA: TGTGCCAGCAGCGTAGGTCCAGGGTTTCCCTCCTACGAGCAGTACTTC.

This clonotype was found many times. V is TRBV9 and J is TRBJ1-2; D ambiguous. This CDR3 has 14 amino acids. Germline V gene sequence: CDR1 SGDLS, CDR2 YYNGEE. V was trimmed by 0 bases and J by 2 bases, leaving 8 bases between them. CDR3 bases: TGTGCCAGCAGCGTAGGGACGGGCAACTATGGCTACACCTTC. Its protein product is CASSVGTGNYGYTF.

This clonotype was picked up a small number of times. V gene TRBV9 combines with J gene TRBJ2-7; TRBD2 matches 12 bases. J lost 4 bases, V lost 0 bases, and 2 bases had no gene match. Germline CDR1 is SGDLS and CDR2 is YYNGEE. This CDR3 comprises 15 residues. CDR3 residues: CASSVGTSGGYEQYF. The CDR3 coding sequence is TGTGCCAGCAGCGTAGGTACTAGCGGGGGGTACGAGCAGTACTTC.

This clonotype was counted between two and nine times. The junction departs from germline at one end; a sequencing error may be responsible. This chain joins TRBV9 and TRBJ2-2; TRBD2 aligns across 11 bases. Looked up from germline, CDR1 is SGDLS and CDR2 is YYNGEE. This CDR3 has 18 amino acids. The CDR3 reads CASSYLAGGRLNTGELFF. CDR3 nucleotides: TGTGCCAGCAGCTACCTAGCGGGGGGCCGATTGAACACCGGGGAGCTCTTTTTT.

This clonotype was counted at least ten times. The rearrangement links TRBV9 to TRBJ2-5; the match to TRBD2 covers 7 bases. The germline CDR1 and CDR2 sequences are SGDLS and YYNGEE. The CDR3 totals 14 residues. With 4 bases clipped from V and 2 bases from J, the junction kept 5 bases outside the gene matches. CDR3: CASSTGRGQETQYF. CDR3 bases: TGTGCCAGCAGCACGGGGCGGGGGCAAGAGACCCAGTACTTC.

This clonotype was counted at least ten times. This chain joins TRBV9 and TRBJ1-3; 9 nucleotides line up with TRBD1. With 4 bases clipped from V and 0 bases from J, the junction kept 11 bases outside the gene matches. The CDR3 runs to 18 residues. The germline V gene encodes CDR1 SGDLS and CDR2 YYNGEE. CDR3 region: CASSNPPGQGFSGNTIYF. Written as DNA, the CDR3 is TGTGCCAGCAGCAACCCGCCGGGACAGGGATTCTCTGGAAACACCATATATTTT.

In its sample, this clonotype was seen a few times. V and J are TRBV9 and TRBJ2-4; the D call may be TRBD1 or TRBD2 (6 bases each). The CDR3 spans 15 residues. The V end was cut by 2 bases, the J end by 3 bases, with 12 bases between. Per germline, CDR1 SGDLS and CDR2 YYNGEE. Here the CDR3 DNA reads TGTGCCAGCAGCGTTACGGGGGCCGACAAAAACATTCAGTACTTC. It specifies CASSVTGADKNIQYF.

This clonotype was recorded at least ten times. The chain is built from TRBV9 and TRBJ2-1, with unresolved D. From germline, CDR1 is SGDLS and CDR2 YYNGEE. This CDR3 has 15 amino acids. The V gene lost 0 bases and the J gene lost 9 bases, with 16 bases spanning the gap. CDR3 region: CASSVDSLGVPEQFF. DNA for the CDR3: TGTGCCAGCAGCGTAGACTCGCTAGGTGTTCCTGAGCAGTTCTTC.

This clonotype occurred many times. The chain couples TRBV9 to TRBJ2-1, with D maybe TRBD2 (6 bases). The CDR3 is made up of 19 amino acids. Trimming cost V 0 bases and J 6 bases, with 25 bases left between them. The germline V gene has CDR1 SGDLS and CDR2 YYNGEE. The CDR3 reads CASSVGNSGPIVPTNEQFF. The DNA of the CDR3 is TGTGCCAGCAGCGTAGGTAATAGCGGACCGATTGTCCCAACCAATGAGCAGTTCTTC.

The rearrangement joins TRBV9 to TRBJ2-3; D is unresolved. The ends were cut back, 0 bases at V and 1 base at J, with 12 bases in the middle. Germline lookup yields CDR1 SGDLS and CDR2 YYNGEE. There are 16 residues in the CDR3. The CDR3: CASSVATGKGTDTQYF. The CDR3 nucleotides are TGTGCCAGCAGCGTAGCTACTGGGAAGGGCACAGATACGCAGTATTTT.

This clonotype appeared once. The chain links TRBV9 to TRBJ2-7; D is ambiguous. Trimming took 0 bases from V and 5 from J, leaving 12 bases between them. Per the germline V gene, CDR1 is SGDLS and CDR2 is YYNGEE. The length of the CDR3 is 14 residues. The CDR3 bases are TGTGCCAGCAGCGTAGACCAGCAGGTACACGAGCAGTACTTC. Translating it yields CASSVDQQVHEQYF.

This clonotype was counted many times. The chain uses TRBV9 and TRBJ2-7; D perhaps matches TRBD1 (6 bases). The germline gives CDR1 SGDLS, CDR2 YYNGEE. V was pared by 8 bases and J by 7 bases, with 16 bases between. The CDR3 has 12 residues. The CDR3 region has the DNA TGTGCCAGTAGTACGCAGGGGAATGAGCAGTACTTC. It translates to CASSTQGNEQYF.

This clonotype was detected many times. The rearrangement uses TRBV9 and TRBJ2-5; 7 nucleotides align to TRBD2. Germline V lookup: CDR1 SGDLS, CDR2 YYNGEE. The CDR3 consists of 13 residues. V shed 5 bases, J shed 1 base, and the junction held 2 bases outside the gene matches. The CDR3, as DNA: TGTGCCAGCAGTGCTAGCGGCCAAGAGACCCAGTACTTC. Its translation is CASSASGQETQYF.

This clonotype was seen repeatedly, ten times or more. The chain carries TRBV9 and TRBJ2-1, with 8 bases fitting TRBD2. Germline trimming cut 6 bases from V and 9 bases from J; bases unmatched to any gene: 8. This CDR3 is 13 amino acids long. The germline V gene has CDR1 SGDLS and CDR2 YYNGEE. As DNA, the CDR3 is TGTGCCAGCAATCCCGGACTAGCTAGTGAGCAGTTCTTC. It codes for CASNPGLASEQFF.

V is TRBV9 and J is TRBJ2-3, with D possibly being TRBD2 (5 bases). The CDR3 is 15 residues long. V lost 2 bases and J lost 2, with 12 bases in between. CDR1 and CDR2 (germline): SGDLS, YYNGEE. The CDR3: CASSVSVLNTDTQYF. The DNA for the CDR3 is TGTGCCAGCAGCGTTAGCGTCCTAAACACAGATACGCAGTATTTT.

This clonotype was seen ten or more times. V and J are TRBV9 and TRBJ2-3; D is unclear. This CDR3 is 13 amino acids long. Trimming removed 0 bases from V and 6 bases from J, with 8 bases in between. The germline gives CDR1 SGDLS, CDR2 YYNGEE. CDR3 nucleotide sequence: TGTGCCAGCAGCGTAGCTTGGGGTGATACGCAGTATTTT. This sequence encodes CASSVAWGDTQYF.

This clonotype has a count of ten or more. This chain joins TRBV9 and TRBJ2-2; D not certain. Trimming took off 0 bases at V and 5 bases at J, with 8 bases between the two ends. Germline V gene lookup returns CDR1 SGDLS and CDR2 YYNGEE. The CDR3 runs 14 residues. The CDR3 bases are TGTGCCAGCAGCGTAGTCTTGACGACCGGGGAGCTGTTTTTT. Translation: CASSVVLTTGELFF.

This clonotype appeared many times. The chain combines TRBV9 with TRBJ2-1; 11 bases are a match to TRBD2. CDR3 length: 18 amino acids. The germline V gene encodes CDR1 SGDLS and CDR2 YYNGEE. J was trimmed by 0 bases and V by 2 bases; bases with no gene match: 7. CDR3 DNA: TGTGCCAGCAGCGTTCTAGCGGGGGGACTTCCCTCCTACAATGAGCAGTTCTTC. Its protein is CASSVLAGGLPSYNEQFF.

By share of the sample, this clonotype is medium-sized (0.01 to 0.1%). The chain carries TRBV9 and TRBJ2-2; 9 nucleotides line up with TRBD2. V was clipped by 3 bases and J by 6 bases; unmatched bases: 9. CDR3 length equals 16 residues. Per germline, CDR1 SGDLS and CDR2 YYNGEE. The CDR3 loop reads CASSAAGTSRPGELFF. The CDR3 DNA reads TGTGCCAGCAGCGCCGCCGGGACTAGCCGTCCCGGGGAGCTGTTTTTT.

This clonotype was seen many times. This chain uses TRBV9 with TRBJ2-3; 7 bases agree with TRBD1. Unmatched junction bases numbered 4, after V lost 3 bases and J lost 6 bases. The CDR3 has 13 amino acids. Looked up from germline, CDR1 is SGDLS and CDR2 is YYNGEE. The CDR3 nucleotides are TGTGCCAGCAGCGCAAACAGGGGTGATACGCAGTATTTT. Protein sequence: CASSANRGDTQYF.

This clonotype was detected ten times or more. V is TRBV9 and J is TRBJ2-5, with TRBD1 matching over 7 bases. V lost 3 bases, J lost 2 bases, and 13 bases stayed unmatched. Per germline, CDR1 SGDLS and CDR2 YYNGEE. The CDR3 length is 17 residues. CDR3 coding DNA: TGTGCCAGCAGCGACACGCCGGGACAGAGGATTCAAGAGACCCAGTACTTC. It is translated as CASSDTPGQRIQETQYF.

This clonotype was recorded many times. The gene calls are TRBV9 and TRBJ2-2; 9 bases are shared with TRBD2. CDR3 length: 17 amino acids. Per germline, CDR1 SGDLS and CDR2 YYNGEE. V trimming: 4 bases; J trimming: 3 bases; junction bases outside the gene matches: 10. This CDR3 is CASSPRGGGADTGELFF. The CDR3 coding sequence is TGTGCCAGCAGCCCCCGGGGCGGGGGGGCCGACACCGGGGAGCTGTTTTTT.

This clonotype was detected ten times or more. The gene calls are TRBV9 and TRBJ2-7, with 11 bases lining up with TRBD1. CDR1 and CDR2 from the germline V gene are SGDLS and YYNGEE. This CDR3 is built from 15 residues. Trimming at V came to 3 bases and at J to 6 bases, leaving 8 bases not matched to a gene. The CDR3 protein is CASSGRTGGATEQYF. For the CDR3, the DNA is TGTGCCAGCAGCGGACGGACAGGGGGCGCGACCGAGCAGTACTTC.

There are many counts of this clonotype. The V call is TRBV9, the J call TRBJ1-3; 8 bases are shared with TRBD1. V was pared by 4 bases and J by 7 bases, with 7 bases of the junction left unmatched. The germline gives CDR1 SGDLS, CDR2 YYNGEE. The CDR3 spans 14 residues. The CDR3 DNA sequence: TGTGCCAGCAGCTTTGGGACAGGCCGGAACACCATATATTTT. Amino acid sequence: CASSFGTGRNTIYF.

This clonotype came up many times. V is TRBV9 and J is TRBJ2-7; D gene unclear. Germline assignment: CDR1 SGDLS and CDR2 YYNGEE. V lost 4 bases and J 5 bases, leaving 16 bases between the germline ends. This CDR3 region has 14 residues. CDR3 region: CASSSQVGFHEQYF. CDR3 nucleotide sequence: TGTGCCAGCAGCTCCCAGGTTGGGTTCCACGAGCAGTACTTC.